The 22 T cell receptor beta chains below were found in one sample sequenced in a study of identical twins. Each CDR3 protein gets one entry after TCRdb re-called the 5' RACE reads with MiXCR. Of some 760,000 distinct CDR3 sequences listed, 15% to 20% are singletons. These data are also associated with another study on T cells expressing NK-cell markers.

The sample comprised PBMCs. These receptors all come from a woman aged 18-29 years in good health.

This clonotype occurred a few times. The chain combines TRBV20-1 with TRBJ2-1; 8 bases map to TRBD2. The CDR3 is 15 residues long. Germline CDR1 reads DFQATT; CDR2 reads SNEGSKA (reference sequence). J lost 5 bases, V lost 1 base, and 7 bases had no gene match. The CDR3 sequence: CSARAAGTRHNEQFF. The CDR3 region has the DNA TGCAGTGCTAGAGCCGCCGGGACTAGGCACAATGAGCAGTTCTTC.

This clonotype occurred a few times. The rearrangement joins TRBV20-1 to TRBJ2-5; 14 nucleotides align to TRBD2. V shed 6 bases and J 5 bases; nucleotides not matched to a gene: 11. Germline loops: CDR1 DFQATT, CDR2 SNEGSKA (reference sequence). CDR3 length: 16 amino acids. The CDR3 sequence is CSAEALGLAGVETQYF. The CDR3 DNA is TGCAGTGCCGAAGCCTTGGGACTAGCGGGAGTCGAGACCCAGTACTTC.

DNA of the CDR3: TGTGCCAGCAGTTTTTCGGGGAGTCACACTGAAGCTTTCTTT. Protein: CASSFSGSHTEAFF. The chain links TRBV12-3 or TRBV12-4 to TRBJ1-1; D is ambiguous. V was shortened by 3 bases and J by 3 bases, with 11 bases between the two germline ends. The CDR3 runs to 14 residues.

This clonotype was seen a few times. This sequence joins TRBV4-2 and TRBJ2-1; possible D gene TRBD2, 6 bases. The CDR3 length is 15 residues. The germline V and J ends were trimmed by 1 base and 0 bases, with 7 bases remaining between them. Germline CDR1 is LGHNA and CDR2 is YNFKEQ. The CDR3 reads CASSQAGDSYNEQFF. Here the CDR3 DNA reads TGTGCCAGCAGCCAAGCGGGGGACTCCTACAATGAGCAGTTCTTC.

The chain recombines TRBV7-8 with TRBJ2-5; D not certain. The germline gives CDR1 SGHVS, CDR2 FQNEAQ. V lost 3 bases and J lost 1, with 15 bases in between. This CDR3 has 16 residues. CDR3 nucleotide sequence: TGTGCCAGCAGCTTGGCAAGGGTTAGGGTCCAAGAGACCCAGTACTTC. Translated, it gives CASSLARVRVQETQYF.

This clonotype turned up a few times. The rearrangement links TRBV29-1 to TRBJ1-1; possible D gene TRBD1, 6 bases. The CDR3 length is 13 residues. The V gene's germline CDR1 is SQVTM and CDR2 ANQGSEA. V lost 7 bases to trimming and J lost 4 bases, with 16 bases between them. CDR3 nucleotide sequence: TGCAGCGCCGAACAGGGACTGGGCACTGAAGCTTTCTTT. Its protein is CSAEQGLGTEAFF.

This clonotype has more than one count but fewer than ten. CDR3: CSAGGSGQTLYGYTF. The CDR3 region has the DNA TGCAGTGCTGGAGGATCGGGACAGACTCTCTATGGCTACACCTTC. The chain employs TRBV20-1 and TRBJ1-2, with TRBD1 identical over 7 bases. Germline lookup yields CDR1 DFQATT and CDR2 SNEGSKA (reference sequence). The CDR3 runs 15 residues. The trim removed 5 bases at V and 4 bases at J, leaving 13 bases unmatched.

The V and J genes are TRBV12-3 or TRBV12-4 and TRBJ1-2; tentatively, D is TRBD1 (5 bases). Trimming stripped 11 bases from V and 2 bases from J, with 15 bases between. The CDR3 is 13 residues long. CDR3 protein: CAGARQLNYGYTF. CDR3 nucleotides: TGTGCCGGGGCGCGACAGCTAAACTATGGCTACACCTTC.

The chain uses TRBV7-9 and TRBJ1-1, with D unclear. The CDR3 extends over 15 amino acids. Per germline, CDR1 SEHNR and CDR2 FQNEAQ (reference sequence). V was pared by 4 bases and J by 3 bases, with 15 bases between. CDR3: CASSWGYDEDTEAFF. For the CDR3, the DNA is TGTGCCAGCAGCTGGGGATATGACGAGGACACTGAAGCTTTCTTT.

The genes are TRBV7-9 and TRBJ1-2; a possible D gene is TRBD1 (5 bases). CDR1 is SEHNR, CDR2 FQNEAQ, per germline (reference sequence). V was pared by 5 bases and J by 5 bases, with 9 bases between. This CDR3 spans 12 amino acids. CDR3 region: CASSGWGYGYTF. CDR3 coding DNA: TGTGCCAGCAGCGGGTGGGGGTATGGCTACACCTTC.

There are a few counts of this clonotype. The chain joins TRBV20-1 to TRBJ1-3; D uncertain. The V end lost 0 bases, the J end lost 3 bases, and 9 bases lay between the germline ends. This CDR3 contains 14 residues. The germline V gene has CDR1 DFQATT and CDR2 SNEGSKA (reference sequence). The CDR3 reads CSARDPDLGNTIYF. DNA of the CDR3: TGCAGTGCTAGAGACCCTGACCTTGGAAACACCATATATTTT.

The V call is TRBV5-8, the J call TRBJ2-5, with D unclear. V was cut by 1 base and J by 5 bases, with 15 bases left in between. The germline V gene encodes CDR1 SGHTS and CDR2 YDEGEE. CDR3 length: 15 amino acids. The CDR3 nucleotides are TGTGCCAGCAGCTTGCTGGTAGCCGCCTGGGAGACCCAGTACTTC. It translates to CASSLLVAAWETQYF.

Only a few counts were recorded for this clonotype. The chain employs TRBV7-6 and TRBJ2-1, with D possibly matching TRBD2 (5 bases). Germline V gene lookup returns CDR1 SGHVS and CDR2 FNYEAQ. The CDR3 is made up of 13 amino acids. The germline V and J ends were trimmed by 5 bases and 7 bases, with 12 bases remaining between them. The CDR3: CASSQRTENEQFF. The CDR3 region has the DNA TGTGCCAGCAGCCAACGGACTGAGAATGAGCAGTTCTTC. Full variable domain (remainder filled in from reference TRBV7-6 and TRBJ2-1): GAGVSQSPRYKVTKRGQDVALRCDPISGHVSLYWYRQALGQGPEFLTYFNYEAQQDKSGLPNDRFSAERPEGSISTLTIQRTEQRDSAMYRCASSQRTENEQFFGPGTRLTVL.

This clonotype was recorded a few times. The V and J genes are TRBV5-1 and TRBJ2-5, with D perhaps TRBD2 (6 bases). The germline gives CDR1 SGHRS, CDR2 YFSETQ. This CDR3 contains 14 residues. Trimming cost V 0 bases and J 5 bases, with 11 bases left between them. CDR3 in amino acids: CASSLAPGVETQYF. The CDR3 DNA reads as TGCGCCAGCAGCTTGGCCCCGGGAGTGGAGACCCAGTACTTC.

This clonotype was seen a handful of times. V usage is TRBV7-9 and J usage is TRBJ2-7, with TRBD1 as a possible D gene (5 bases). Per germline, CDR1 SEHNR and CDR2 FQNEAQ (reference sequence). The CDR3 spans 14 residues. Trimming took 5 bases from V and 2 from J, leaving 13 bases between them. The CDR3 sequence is CASSVTGQTYEQYF. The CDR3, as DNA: TGTGCCAGCAGCGTTACCGGACAAACCTACGAGCAGTACTTC. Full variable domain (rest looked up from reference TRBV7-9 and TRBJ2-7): DTGVSQNPRHKITKRGQNVTFRCDPISEHNRLYWYRQTLGQGPEFLTYFQNEAQLEKSRLLSDRFSAERPKGSFSTLEIQRTEQGDSAMYLCASSVTGQTYEQYFGPGTRLTVT.

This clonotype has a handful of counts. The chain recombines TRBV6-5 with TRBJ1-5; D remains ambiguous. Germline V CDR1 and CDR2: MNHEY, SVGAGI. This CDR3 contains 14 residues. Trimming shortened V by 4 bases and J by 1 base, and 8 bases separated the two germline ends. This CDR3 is CASSSSKSNQPQHF. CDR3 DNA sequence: TGTGCCAGCAGTTCCTCAAAAAGCAATCAGCCCCAGCATTTT.

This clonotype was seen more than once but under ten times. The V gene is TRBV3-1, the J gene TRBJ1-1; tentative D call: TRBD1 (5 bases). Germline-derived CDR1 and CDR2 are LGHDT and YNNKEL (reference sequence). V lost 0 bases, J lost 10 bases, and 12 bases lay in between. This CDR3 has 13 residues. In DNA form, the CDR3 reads TGTGCCAGCAGCCAAGACTGGGGGGTTAGAGCTTTCTTT. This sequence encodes CASSQDWGVRAFF.

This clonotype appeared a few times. Here the CDR3 reads CASSAPGLAGVGTDTQYF. In DNA, the CDR3 is TGTGCCAGCTCAGCTCCGGGACTAGCGGGAGTCGGAACAGATACGCAGTATTTT. The J gene is TRBJ2-3, the V gene TRBV18; 14 positions match TRBD2. V lost 5 bases, J lost 3 bases, and 10 bases stayed unmatched. CDR1 is KGHSH, CDR2 LQKENI, per germline. This CDR3 has 18 amino acids.

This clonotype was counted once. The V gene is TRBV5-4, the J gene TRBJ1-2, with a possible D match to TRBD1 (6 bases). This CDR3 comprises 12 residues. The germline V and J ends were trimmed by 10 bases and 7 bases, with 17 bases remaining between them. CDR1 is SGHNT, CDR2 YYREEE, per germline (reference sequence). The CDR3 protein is CALNRRGAGYTF. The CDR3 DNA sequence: TGTGCCCTAAACCGCAGGGGAGCTGGCTACACCTTC. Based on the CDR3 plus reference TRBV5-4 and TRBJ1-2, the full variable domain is ETGVTQSPTHLIKTRGQQVTLRCSSQSGHNTVSWYQQALGQGPQFIFQYYREEENGRGNFPPRFSGLQFPNYSSELNVNALELDDSALYLCALNRRGAGYTFGSGTRLTVV.

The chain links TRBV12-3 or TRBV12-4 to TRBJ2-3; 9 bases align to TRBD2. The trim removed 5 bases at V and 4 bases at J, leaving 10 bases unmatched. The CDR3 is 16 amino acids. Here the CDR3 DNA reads TGTGCCAGCAGTCCGGGCGGCGGGGGGGCCTCAGATACGCAGTATTTT. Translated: CASSPGGGGASDTQYF.

CDR3 residues: CASSPPRGRAVETQYF. CDR3 sequence (DNA): TGTGCCAGCTCACCCCCCCGCGGGAGGGCCGTGGAGACCCAGTACTTC. The V and J genes are TRBV18 and TRBJ2-5; TRBD2 matches at 9 bases. The germline V gene has CDR1 KGHSH and CDR2 LQKENI. Trimming cost V 3 bases and J 5 bases; bases outside gene matches: 10. The CDR3 spans 16 residues.

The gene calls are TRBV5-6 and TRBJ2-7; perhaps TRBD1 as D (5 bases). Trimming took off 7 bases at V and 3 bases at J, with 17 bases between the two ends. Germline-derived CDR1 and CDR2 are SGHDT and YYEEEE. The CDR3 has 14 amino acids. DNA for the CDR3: TGTGCCAGCGGCCCGACAGTAAATTACTACGAGCAGTACTTC. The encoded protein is CASGPTVNYYEQYF.